The 31 T cell receptor beta chains below come from one sample, sequenced in a study of post-analysis software for immune sequencing data. Overall study results and limits: TRBV segments more frequent in patients than in controls numbered five and included TRBV5-6, TRBV5-1 and TRBV20-1.

Their recognized antigens are unknown. cDNA libraries of TCR beta carried unique molecular identifiers. MiXCR, run by TCRdb on the PCR reads, gives a single entry per CDR3 protein. The data contain hundreds of thousands of distinct CDR3 sequences, approximately 50% of them seen just once; the ten biggest clones take up approximately 4.4%. Material for sequencing was blood. The receptors shown here come from a girl between 10 and 17 years old with multiple sclerosis.

This clonotype has a handful of counts. V usage is TRBV29-1 and J usage is TRBJ2-1, with 8 bases matching TRBD1. Unmatched junction bases numbered 12, after V lost 7 bases and J lost 10 bases. Looked up from germline, CDR1 is SQVTM and CDR2 is ANQGSEA. The length of the CDR3 is 13 residues. The CDR3 loop is CSATGTGPGEQFF. As DNA, the CDR3 is TGCAGCGCGACGGGGACAGGTCCAGGGGAGCAGTTCTTC.

This chain links TRBV19 with TRBJ2-5; TRBD1 matches 8 bases. This CDR3 has 14 amino acids. Germline V CDR1 and CDR2: LNHDA, SQIVND (reference sequence). Trimming took 5 bases from V and 2 from J; bases not matched to a gene: 4. The DNA of the CDR3 is TGTGCCAGTAGTGGATGGGACAGGCAAGAGACCCAGTACTTC. It specifies CASSGWDRQETQYF. Supplemented by reference TRBV19 and TRBJ2-5, the full variable domain reads DGGITQSPKYLFRKEGQNVTLSCEQNLNHDAMYWYRQDPGQGLRLIYYSQIVNDFQKGDIAEGYSVSREKKESFPLTVTSAQKNPTAFYLCASSGWDRQETQYFGPGTRLLVL.

About this clonotype: The germline gene is not matched at one end of the junction; a read error may be the cause. The chain carries TRBV5-1 and TRBJ2-6; D is possibly TRBD1 (5 bases). CDR1 and CDR2 (germline): SGHRS, YFSETQ. The CDR3 runs to 17 residues. The CDR3 reads CASSQGTGASGANVPTF. In nucleotides, the CDR3 is TGCGCCAGCAGCCAGGGTACAGGAGCCTCTGGGGCCAACGTCCCGACTTTC.

This chain links TRBV7-2 with TRBJ2-3; 9 bases fit TRBD1. The CDR3 length is 13 residues. Per the germline V gene, CDR1 is SGHTA and CDR2 is FQGNSA. The trim removed 4 bases at V and 4 bases at J, leaving 0 bases unmatched. This CDR3 reads CASSWTGADTQYF. The DNA of the CDR3 is TGTGCCAGCAGCTGGACAGGGGCAGATACGCAGTATTTT.

The chain links TRBV3-1 to TRBJ2-7; D call uncertain. From germline, CDR1 is LGHDT and CDR2 YNNKEL (reference sequence). Trimming took 4 bases from V and 6 from J, leaving 13 bases between them. The CDR3 consists of 13 residues. The CDR3 is CASSPAMVGEQYF. The CDR3 nucleotides read TGTGCCAGCAGCCCCGCTATGGTAGGCGAGCAGTACTTC.

The table lists this clonotype with a count of one. This chain joins TRBV6-1 and TRBJ1-4; the match to TRBD1 covers 8 bases. Per germline, CDR1 MNHNS and CDR2 SASEGT. Unmatched junction bases numbered 10, after V lost 3 bases and J lost 10 bases. This CDR3 is 15 amino acids long. The CDR3 nucleotides are TGTGCCAGCAGTGATCCCCCGGACAGGGATGGAAAACTGTTTTTT. It encodes CASSDPPDRDGKLFF.

CDR3 nucleotide sequence: TGTGCCAGCAGCTTATCTGGTGTGCGTGAGGGCAGTCAGCCCCAGCATTTT. Its protein product is CASSLSGVREGSQPQHF. J is TRBJ1-5 and V is TRBV7-7, with D hard to call. The CDR3 is made up of 17 amino acids. CDR1 and CDR2 from the germline V gene are SSHAT and FNYEAQ (reference sequence). Deletions cut 2 bases from V and 6 bases from J, with 20 bases between.

The chain uses TRBV19 and TRBJ1-6; D is unclear. The CDR3 sequence is 15 residues long. Germline-derived CDR1 and CDR2 are LNHDA and SQIVND (reference sequence). V gave up 7 bases and J gave up 3 bases, with 13 bases separating them. CDR3 amino acids: CASTSPGNYNSPLHF. DNA for the CDR3: TGTGCCAGTACGAGTCCCGGGAACTATAATTCACCCCTCCACTTT.

In its sample, this clonotype was seen a few times. CDR3 DNA sequence: TGCAGCGTGGCCCCTCTCATGAACACTGAAGCTTTCTTT. Encoded protein: CSVAPLMNTEAFF. The chain carries TRBV29-1 and TRBJ1-1; D unresolved. In germline, CDR1 is SQVTM, CDR2 ANQGSEA. The CDR3 is made up of 13 amino acids. V shed 6 bases and J shed 0 bases, with 11 bases lying between them.

J is TRBJ2-3 and V is TRBV5-4, with D possibly TRBD2 on 6 matching bases. The germline V gene encodes CDR1 SGHNT and CDR2 YYREEE (reference sequence). This CDR3 contains 15 residues. V lost 4 bases to trimming and J lost 4 bases, with 16 bases between them. CDR3 nucleotides: TGTGCCAGCAGCCGTACCTTACCGGGGGCAGATACGCAGTATTTT. Its protein product is CASSRTLPGADTQYF.

V usage is TRBV29-1 and J usage is TRBJ2-1; 11 bases map to TRBD2. The trim removed 6 bases at V and 8 bases at J, leaving 9 bases unmatched. The CDR3 length is 14 residues. Germline V gene data show CDR1 as SQVTM and CDR2 as ANQGSEA. CDR3 protein: CSVDALAGGDEQFF. CDR3 nucleotide sequence: TGCAGCGTCGATGCTTTAGCGGGAGGGGATGAGCAGTTCTTC.

The chain employs TRBV29-1 and TRBJ2-2, with 7 nucleotides matching TRBD2. CDR1 and CDR2 (germline): SQVTM, ANQGSEA. Germline trimming cut 3 bases from V and 7 bases from J; bases unmatched to any gene: 11. The length of the CDR3 is 15 residues. The CDR3, as DNA: TGCAGCGTTGATGGCGGGAGAGGAGGAATCGGGGAGCTGTTTTTT. It yields the protein CSVDGGRGGIGELFF.

The J gene is TRBJ1-2, the V gene TRBV20-1; D ambiguous. Trimming left V 5 bases short and J 3 bases short, with 7 bases between. CDR3 length equals 11 residues. Germline V gene data show CDR1 as DFQATT and CDR2 as SNEGSKA (reference sequence). The CDR3 loop reads CSAEMDYGYTF. The CDR3 nucleotides are TGCAGTGCTGAGATGGACTATGGCTACACCTTC.

This clonotype has just a few counts. This sequence joins TRBV3-1 and TRBJ2-7; TRBD1 aligns across 8 bases. This CDR3 is 16 amino acids long. Looked up from germline, CDR1 is LGHDT and CDR2 is YNNKEL (reference sequence). Losses at the gene ends were 3 bases for V and 0 bases for J; bases not matched to a gene: 7. Here the CDR3 reads CASSQTGDRSSYEQYF. Here the CDR3 DNA reads TGTGCCAGCAGCCAGACAGGGGACAGGAGCTCCTACGAGCAGTACTTC.

The chain combines TRBV10-3 with TRBJ2-2, with TRBD1 as a possible D gene (5 bases). The CDR3 runs 16 residues. CDR1 ENHRY and CDR2 SYGVKD come from the germline V gene. V was clipped by 4 bases and J by 1 base, with 13 bases between them. In DNA, the CDR3 is TGTGCCATCAGTGGACAGCCCGACCGGAACACCGGGGAGCTGTTTTTT. Its protein product is CAISGQPDRNTGELFF.

J is TRBJ2-7 and V is TRBV7-9; D call uncertain. The CDR3 runs 15 residues. V was shortened by 1 base and J by 2 bases, with 12 bases between the two germline ends. Germline V gene sequence: CDR1 SEHNR, CDR2 FQNEAQ (reference sequence). In nucleotides, the CDR3 is TGTGCCAGCAGCTTAGGGCAGCCCACCGCCTACGAGCAGTACTTC. Its protein is CASSLGQPTAYEQYF. The full variable domain, completed using reference TRBV7-9 and TRBJ2-7, is DTGVSQNPRHKITKRGQNVTFRCDPISEHNRLYWYRQTLGQGPEFLTYFQNEAQLEKSRLLSDRFSAERPKGSFSTLEIQRTEQGDSAMYLCASSLGQPTAYEQYFGPGTRLTVT.

The rearrangement joins TRBV7-3 to TRBJ2-1; 9 nucleotides match TRBD2. Germline values: CDR1 SGHTA, CDR2 FQGTGA. The CDR3 length is 15 residues. V was pared by 2 bases and J by 7 bases, with 6 bases of the junction left unmatched. CDR3 sequence: CASSLDSGGWNEQFF. CDR3 coding DNA: TGTGCCAGCAGCTTAGATAGCGGGGGATGGAATGAGCAGTTCTTC.

CDR3 DNA sequence: TGTGCCAGCAGCCTAATGTTGACGGGAATCAATGAGCAGTTCTTC. Translating gives CASSLMLTGINEQFF. The rearrangement uses TRBV7-3 and TRBJ2-1, with D possibly TRBD2 on 5 matching bases. V was cut by 5 bases and J by 6 bases, with 17 bases left in between. The CDR3 length is 15 residues. Germline CDR1 is SGHTA and CDR2 is FQGTGA.

This chain uses TRBV10-3 with TRBJ2-7; no definite D call. Germline V lookup: CDR1 ENHRY, CDR2 SYGVKD. The CDR3 is made up of 13 amino acids. Trimming left V 0 bases short and J 2 bases short, with 5 bases between. The CDR3 coding sequence is TGTGCCATCAGTGAGTCTGGAACCTACGAGCAGTACTTC. Amino acids: CAISESGTYEQYF.

This clonotype was seen a handful of times. V gene TRBV29-1 combines with J gene TRBJ2-1; tentative D call: TRBD2 (5 bases). The CDR3 consists of 14 residues. Germline lookup yields CDR1 SQVTM and CDR2 ANQGSEA. The V gene lost 7 bases and the J gene lost 6 bases, with 19 bases spanning the gap. Written as DNA, the CDR3 is TGCAGCGCCGTGGTGGCGGGTGAACCCAATGAGCAGTTCTTC. It specifies CSAVVAGEPNEQFF.

This chain uses TRBV5-1 with TRBJ2-7; 8 bases agree with TRBD1. The CDR3 runs to 16 residues. V shed 0 bases, J shed 5 bases, and the junction held 10 bases outside the gene matches. CDR1 and CDR2 (germline): SGHRS, YFSETQ. CDR3 amino acids: CASSLGQGAEENEQYF. CDR3 sequence (DNA): TGCGCCAGCAGCTTGGGGCAGGGGGCAGAAGAAAACGAGCAGTACTTC. The variable domain in full, completed from reference TRBV5-1 and TRBJ2-7, reads KAGVTQTPRYLIKTRGQQVTLSCSPISGHRSVSWYQQTPGQGLQFLFEYFSETQRNKGNFPGRFSGRQFSNSRSEMNVSTLELGDSALYLCASSLGQGAEENEQYFGPGTRLTVT.

The chain employs TRBV3-1 and TRBJ1-2; the D gene is possibly TRBD1 (5 bases). The V and J ends lost 2 bases and 4 bases respectively, with 17 bases between them. Germline CDR1 and CDR2: LGHDT and YNNKEL (reference sequence). This CDR3 has 16 amino acids. CDR3 bases: TGTGCCAGCAGCCAACACGGGGCGGCAGGGAGCTATGGCTACACCTTC. It translates to CASSQHGAAGSYGYTF.

This chain joins TRBV6-1 and TRBJ2-7, with TRBD1 identical over 10 bases. V lost 3 bases and J lost 6; bases outside the gene matches: 5. Germline V CDR1 and CDR2: MNHNS, SASEGT. CDR3 length: 14 residues. The CDR3 nucleotides are TGTGCCAGCAGTGATGGTGGGACAGGGGCCGAGCAGTACTTC. Its protein is CASSDGGTGAEQYF.

The chain recombines TRBV5-5 with TRBJ2-1; either TRBD1 or TRBD2 may supply D (5 bases each). The V end lost 3 bases, the J end lost 7 bases, and 14 bases lay between the germline ends. CDR1 is SGHKS and CDR2 is YYEKEE in the germline V gene (reference sequence). CDR3 length: 14 amino acids. CDR3 DNA: TGTGCCAGCAGCTCACCGGGACGAGAAAATGAGCAGTTCTTC. Its protein product is CASSSPGRENEQFF.

This clonotype has just a few counts. The chain joins TRBV20-1 to TRBJ2-5; 16 bases agree with TRBD2. The V gene's germline CDR1 is DFQATT and CDR2 SNEGSKA (reference sequence). The V gene end was trimmed by 0 bases and the J gene end by 4 bases; junction bases not matched to a gene: 14. The CDR3 contains 20 residues. The CDR3 reads CSARDFAGTSGGAWGETQYF. CDR3 in DNA: TGCAGTGCTAGAGACTTTGCTGGGACTAGCGGGGGGGCCTGGGGAGAGACCCAGTACTTC.

The chain recombines TRBV3-1 with TRBJ2-4, with a tentative D call TRBD1 (5 bases). CDR3 length: 14 amino acids. Per germline, CDR1 LGHDT and CDR2 YNNKEL (reference sequence). V was cut by 4 bases and J by 6 bases, with 13 bases left in between. The CDR3 sequence: CASSLRQGRNIQYF. CDR3 DNA: TGTGCCAGCAGCCTCCGGCAGGGCAGAAACATTCAGTACTTC.

V and J are TRBV20-1 and TRBJ2-7; D unclear. The CDR3 sequence is 14 residues long. Germline CDR1 and CDR2: DFQATT and SNEGSKA (reference sequence). V was shortened by 3 bases and J by 2 bases, with 14 bases between the two germline ends. For the CDR3, the DNA is TGCAGTGCTAGTGCCCCGAGGCCACCCTACGAGCAGTACTTC. Its translation: CSASAPRPPYEQYF.

A word on this clonotype: One junction end disagrees with the germline gene, perhaps due to a read error. J is TRBJ2-1 and V is TRBV6-1; the match to TRBD2 covers 9 bases. The length of the CDR3 is 15 residues. Germline-derived CDR1 and CDR2 are MNHNS and SASEGT. This chain's CDR3 is CASSKAGGSYNEQFF. Here the CDR3 DNA reads TGTGCCAGCAGTAAAGCGGGGGGTTCTTACAATGAGCAGTTCTTC.

The rearrangement joins TRBV20-1 to TRBJ2-1; TRBD2 matches 9 bases. Losses at the gene ends were 1 base for V and 9 bases for J; bases not matched to a gene: 10. Germline V lookup: CDR1 DFQATT, CDR2 SNEGSKA (reference sequence). This CDR3 is built from 15 residues. CDR3 DNA sequence: TGCAGTGCTAGAGGGTCGGCGGGAGGGCCTCCTGAGCAGTTCTTC. Amino acid sequence: CSARGSAGGPPEQFF.

The chain combines TRBV4-1 with TRBJ2-1; TRBD2 matches 10 bases. Germline loops: CDR1 MGHRA, CDR2 YSYEKL. Losses at the gene ends were 0 bases for V and 7 bases for J; bases not matched to a gene: 6. The CDR3 consists of 16 residues. The CDR3 protein is CASSQETQRGGNEQFF. Written as DNA, the CDR3 is TGCGCCAGCAGCCAAGAGACACAGCGGGGGGGGAATGAGCAGTTCTTC.

J is TRBJ2-3 and V is TRBV5-1, with 8 bases fitting TRBD2. The CDR3 loop spans 15 amino acids. V lost 0 bases, J lost 5 bases, and 5 bases stayed unmatched. Germline CDR1 is SGHRS and CDR2 is YFSETQ. The CDR3 region is CASSLALAGLDTQYF. CDR3 nucleotide sequence: TGCGCCAGCAGCTTGGCTCTAGCGGGTTTAGATACGCAGTATTTT.